This TCR beta chain is from a study of healthy donors' naive CD4 and CD8 T cells (dated by TCRdb to the mid-2010s). Background for the entire study: Donors were selected to cover three age groups (20-25, 40-50 and 60-70 years, roughly six each), with a mean age of around 43, and half of the donors were female. The study sequenced rearranged TCR alpha and beta chains from naive CD4+ and CD8+ T cells to test how TCR variation relates to lineage commitment. Donors were HLA-typed by sequencing at HLA-A, -B, -C, -DRB1, -DQB1 and -DPB1 using the SBTexcellerator protocol, an ABI3130xl analyzer and SBTengine software. Peripheral blood mononuclear cells were obtained from 18 unrelated, healthy individuals. For TCR alpha, a new primer set covering all functional IMGT alpha gene variants was designed, and the rest of the protocol matched the beta-chain workflow. What the research found in general, with its limitations: Because alpha and beta chains were sequenced in bulk and could not be paired, combined chain effects were not evaluated. Possible repertoire bias from homeostatic proliferation of naive T cells was not directly addressed. V genes, J genes and CDR3 charge together appeared to explain about 13% of CD4/CD8 propensity variance, in a largely additive manner. Bias between naive CD4+ and CD8+ cells was reportedly observed for most V and J gene segments, consistently across donors and independently of HLA genotype. In both chains, CD4+ lineage was associated with a positively charged CDR3, and CD8+ lineage was associated with a negatively charged CDR3.

Cells with a CD4+CD8-CD45RO-CD45RA+ profile were isolated by FACS and defined as naive CD4+ T cells, and those with a CD8+CD4-CD45RA+CD27bright profile were defined as naive CD8+ T cells. Antibodies against CD4 (RPA-T4), CD8 (SK1), CD27 (O323), CD45RA (HI100) and CD45RO (UCHL1) were used for sorting. The sample was run on a 454 GS FLX Titanium. A previously published linear amplification protocol was used to construct TCR libraries from around 500 ng of total RNA. Sequencing was carried out on the Roche/454 Genome Sequencer using Titanium chemistry. In the source study's methods: From several of the healthy donors, around 80,000 rearranged TCR alpha transcripts were sequenced. Duplicate transcripts were removed, and each unique TCR clonotype was defined by its CDR3 junction following IMGT nomenclature. In R 2.13.0, logistic regression modeled CD4 versus CD8 status on V and J genes, adjusting for donor effects, with Bonferroni correction for multiple testing. The public reads were reprocessed in TCRdb via fastp at Q25 and MiXCR, keeping in-frame beta chains. Entries that share a CDR3 protein sequence are merged under the most common genes and DNA. TCRdb, not the original authors, processed these V and J calls. This sample holds 150,000 to 200,000 distinct CDR3 sequences; 65% to 75% were observed only once. The leading ten clones occupy 2.3% of the sample.

About this clonotype itself: The clone's antigen remains unknown. No much larger clonotype is one base removed from it; base qualities were not supplied.

Counted from cysteine to phenylalanine, this CDR3 has 15 amino acids. The entry retains the CDR3 DNA only, 45 bases that are in frame from base 1. Trimming takes 6 bases from V and 3 bases from J, and the germline ends sit 17 bases apart. Per the germline V gene, MNHNS is the CDR1 and SASEGT is the CDR2. Sequenced input: naive CD4+ and CD8+ T cells sorted from blood, pooled from several donors. Interpreted using the paper, the cell subset or site label stands for: FACS-sorted naive CD4+ (CD45RO-CD45RA+) and naive CD8+ (CD45RA+CD27bright) T cells. Recombination linked TRBV6-1 to TRBJ1-1, with a weak D call of TRBD1 (6 bases match). This receptor was obtained from a pool of human donors in good health; the sample pools cells from several healthy donors. The CDR3: CASSRGGAEYTEAFF. The nucleotide sequence is TGTGCCAGCAGCAGGGGAGGGGCGGAGTACACTGAAGCTTTCTTT.